One sample yielded the 10 T cell receptor beta chains listed below, sequenced in a study of blood T cell repertoires in COVID-19. Method: immunoSEQ multiplex PCR; TCRdb's copy keeps in-frame clones and lacks some. The data contain around 250,000 clones, roughly 85% of them singletons. What was sequenced was peripheral blood. Every receptor here comes from a man aged 50-59 years with active or convalescent COVID-19.

The chain joins TRBV11-1 to TRBJ1-4; TRBD1 might be the D (6 bases). Germline V gene sequence: CDR1 SGHAT, CDR2 FQDESV (reference sequence). The CDR3 loop spans 14 amino acids. V dropped 4 bases and J dropped 8 bases, with 14 bases sitting between them. CDR3 in amino acids: CASSSVQGSEKLFF. CDR3 sequence (DNA): TGTGCCAGCAGCTCTGTTCAGGGGTCGGAAAAACTGTTTTTT.

The chain carries TRBV20-1 and TRBJ1-4, with a possible D match to TRBD1 (6 bases). Germline CDR1 DFQATT, CDR2 SNEGSKA (reference sequence). The CDR3 has 16 amino acids. The germline V and J ends were trimmed by 3 bases and 0 bases, with 14 bases remaining between them. CDR3 in amino acids: CSASGGLGATNEKLFF. The CDR3 nucleotides are TGCAGTGCTAGTGGGGGGCTGGGTGCAACTAATGAAAAACTGTTTTTT.

The rearrangement uses TRBV5-1 and TRBJ2-5, with D perhaps TRBD2 (6 bases). CDR1 and CDR2 from the germline V gene are SGHRS and YFSETQ. The CDR3 consists of 16 residues. Trimming pared 0 bases from V and 4 bases from J, leaving 16 bases between. The CDR3 sequence: CASSLGGTLLGETQYF. The CDR3 DNA sequence: TGCGCCAGCAGCTTGGGCGGGACCCTCTTGGGAGAGACCCAGTACTTC.

The CDR3 DNA reads as TGTGCCTGCCCCCGGAGGGCGAACACTGAAGCTTTCTTT. This translates into CACPRRANTEAFF. The chain has TRBV30 and TRBJ1-1; no definite D call. The CDR3 spans 13 residues. Trimming took off 6 bases at V and 1 base at J, with 12 bases between the two ends. Looked up from germline, CDR1 is GTSNPN and CDR2 is SVGIG (reference sequence). Based on the CDR3 plus reference TRBV30 and TRBJ1-1, the full variable domain is SQTIHQWPATLVQPVGSPLSLECTVEGTSNPNLYWYRQAAGRGLQLLFYSVGIGQISSEVPQNLSASRPQDRQFILSSKKLLLSDSGFYLCACPRRANTEAFFGQGTRLTVV.

The genes are TRBV29-1 and TRBJ2-1; tentative D call: TRBD1 (6 bases). V was trimmed by 3 bases and J by 5 bases, leaving 20 bases between them. The CDR3 is 16 amino acids. In germline, CDR1 is SQVTM, CDR2 ANQGSEA. DNA for the CDR3: TGCAGCGTTGATCGGCAGGGGACCAACTTTCACAATGAGCAGTTCTTC. Translating it yields CSVDRQGTNFHNEQFF.

The V call is TRBV3-1 (or the pseudogene TRBV3-2), the J call TRBJ2-3, with 10 bases identical to TRBD1. This CDR3 comprises 14 residues. Looked up from germline, CDR1 is LGHDT and CDR2 is YNNKEL (reference sequence). V lost 4 bases to trimming and J lost 7 bases; unmatched junction nucleotides: 5. Written as DNA, the CDR3 is TGTGCCAGCAGCCCCGACAGGGGGCGGAATACGCAGTATTTT. Its translation is CASSPDRGRNTQYF.

This clone has just a few counts. This chain connects TRBV4-1 to TRBJ1-5, with no clear D. V was shortened by 1 base and J by 4 bases, with 20 bases between the two germline ends. CDR1 is MGHRA and CDR2 is YSYEKL in the germline V gene. CDR3 length equals 18 residues. CDR3 sequence: CASSQVGIRPGGNQPQHF. CDR3 coding DNA: TGCGCCAGCAGCCAAGTAGGCATACGACCCGGCGGGAATCAGCCCCAGCATTTT.

Of note for this clone: Other DNA sequences from this sample encode an identical CDR3 as well. This chain joins TRBV11-2 and TRBJ1-1; D gene ambiguous. Per germline, CDR1 SGHAT and CDR2 FQNNGV. V was clipped by 1 base and J by 1 base, with 7 bases between them. This CDR3 is built from 14 residues. The CDR3 region is CASSLGAGNTEAFF. CDR3 bases: TGTGCCAGCAGCTTAGGCGCCGGGAACACTGAAGCTTTCTTT.

This clone was counted a few times. The V gene is TRBV5-8, the J gene TRBJ2-5; 8 nucleotides align to TRBD2. The V and J ends lost 3 bases and 1 base, in that order; junction bases with no gene match: 11. Germline CDR1 SGHTS, CDR2 YDEGEE. The CDR3 contains 17 residues. CDR3 bases: TGTGCCAGCAGCTCGGGACTAGTAAACGCCTTCCAAGAGACCCAGTACTTC. Amino acids: CASSSGLVNAFQETQYF.

J is TRBJ2-3 and V is TRBV7-8; a possible D gene is TRBD1 (6 bases). Trimming removed 5 bases from V and 2 bases from J, with 17 bases in between. The CDR3 runs to 16 residues. CDR1 is SGHVS and CDR2 is FQNEAQ in the germline V gene. CDR3 nucleotide sequence: TGTGCCAGCAGCCACGGAGACAGGTCCCCCACAGATACGCAGTATTTT. Translated: CASSHGDRSPTDTQYF. Together with reference TRBV7-8 and TRBJ2-3, the CDR3 gives the full variable domain: GAGVSQSPRYKVAKRGQDVALRCDPISGHVSLFWYQQALGQGPEFLTYFQNEAQLDKSGLPSDRFFAERPEGSVSTLKIQRTQQEDSAVYLCASSHGDRSPTDTQYFGPGTRLTVL.